The source of this TCR beta chain is a study of cytomegalovirus exposure and HLA in healthy donors. Study as a whole: Prior work identified under 130 million unique TCR beta sequences in approximately 180 million T cells. The study, taken as a whole, reports: From TCR beta sequences, most subjects' HLA-A and HLA-B alleles were reportedly predicted accurately. Within an earlier analysis, most TCR beta V segments proved productive either about 90% or about 30% of the time. The investigators catalogued 180 or so TCR beta chains as cytomegalovirus-associated.

The PCR employed 60 Vbeta primers together with 13 Jbeta primers. TCRdb's table, derived via immunoSEQ multiplex PCR, lists solely in-frame clones and lacks some. The table has approximately 190,000 clones, 75% to 90% seen once; the top ten hold 1% to 1.5%. A remark on this clone: Its antigen remains unidentified.

Germline assignment: CDR1 SEHNR and CDR2 FQNEAQ (reference sequence). CDR3 length: 15 residues. V dropped 4 bases and J dropped 5; count of bases not matched to a gene: 8. The chain is built from TRBV7-9 and TRBJ2-7; 10 bases are shared with TRBD1. This sequence originates from a young man in good health and CMV-seronegative. Sequenced: PBMCs. The CDR3 DNA sequence: TGTGCCAGCAGCTACTGGGGACAGGGGCTTGACGAGCAGTACTTC. Translation gives CASSYWGQGLDEQYF.